This T cell receptor (beta chain) was identified in a study of T cells in Graves' hyperthyroidism and ophthalmopathy. General study points: A 13 V-J signature model discriminated ophthalmopathy versus stable hyperthyroidism. With a median lead of about six months before onset, the model predicted ophthalmopathy. Most expanded thyroid clonotypes above 0.001 recurred in blood.

Each diagnosis drew on symptoms, thyroxine, TRAb, thyroid ultrasound and orbital computed tomography findings. CDR1 and CDR2 (germline): LNHDA, SQIVND (reference sequence). The CDR3 length is 13 residues. Between the trimmed V and J ends, which lost 8 bases and 2 bases, there was a span of 13 bases. In regard to this clonotype: Its antigen is as yet unknown.

Using RNA transcripts as the source, TCR beta CDR3 regions were amplified. Initially, a first-round RT-PCR of the TCR CDR3 employed the HTBI primer set. TCRdb independently ran MiXCR on the multiplex PCR reads; one entry per CDR3 protein. The table lists about 600,000 distinct CDR3 sequences, 14% of them singletons. The chain employs TRBV19 and TRBJ2-7, with D perhaps matching TRBD2 (6 bases). Sample: blood. The origin of this receptor is a woman aged 18-29 years with Graves' ophthalmopathy. CDR3 DNA: TGTGCCAGTGCGGGACTGGGGACCTACGAGCAGTACTTC. Translating gives CASAGLGTYEQYF.